The 6 T cell receptor beta chains presented below share a single source sample, sequenced in a study of blood T cells in healthy people across ages. For the second PCR, which ran for about 6 to 12 cycles, a sample-barcoded 5' primer and a J-beta primer mix were used. TCRdb re-analysed the 5' RACE reads in MiXCR, keeping a single row per CDR3 protein. The sample holds about 930,000 distinct CDR3 sequences, roughly 29% seen once. The same specimen was also included in a second study, on T cells of mothers and their children.

Sequencing was performed on blood. Every receptor here comes from a woman aged 40 to 49 in good health.

The chain has TRBV5-1 and TRBJ2-3, with unresolved D. The germline V gene has CDR1 SGHRS and CDR2 YFSETQ. This CDR3 has 14 amino acids. The V end was cut by 4 bases, the J end by 1 base, with 10 bases between. This chain's CDR3 is CASSGDSGTDTQYF. The CDR3 nucleotides read TGCGCCAGCAGCGGCGATTCCGGCACAGATACGCAGTATTTT.

In this sample, this clonotype turned up once. This chain connects TRBV20-1 to TRBJ1-4; TRBD1 is a possible D gene (6 bases). The CDR3 is made up of 14 amino acids. Trimming pared 1 base from V and 8 bases from J, leaving 14 bases between. Per germline, CDR1 DFQATT and CDR2 SNEGSKA (reference sequence). The CDR3 reads CSARARQGREKLFF. Written as DNA, the CDR3 is TGCAGTGCTAGAGCTCGGCAGGGGCGGGAAAAACTGTTTTTT.

This clonotype was counted a few times. The V and J genes are TRBV5-1 and TRBJ1-1; D gene uncertain. Germline CDR1 reads SGHRS; CDR2 reads YFSETQ. Trimming cost V 4 bases and J 4 bases, with 14 bases left between them. This CDR3 region has 14 residues. The CDR3 nucleotides read TGCGCCAGCAGCCTCACGGGGATGAGCACTGAAGCTTTCTTT. This gives the protein CASSLTGMSTEAFF.

This clonotype was recorded at least ten times. V gene TRBV7-2 combines with J gene TRBJ2-7; D is perhaps TRBD1 (5 bases). Germline loops: CDR1 SGHTA, CDR2 FQGNSA. Trimming pared 1 base from V and 5 bases from J, leaving 9 bases between. The CDR3 is 13 amino acids. The CDR3 is CASSLGVGDEQYF. CDR3 coding DNA: TGTGCCAGCAGCTTAGGTGTAGGGGACGAGCAGTACTTC.

This clonotype appeared a few times. This chain links TRBV9 with TRBJ2-7; D is ambiguous. Trimming took off 4 bases at V and 6 bases at J, with 14 bases between the two ends. There are 13 residues in the CDR3. Germline CDR1 and CDR2: SGDLS and YYNGEE. CDR3 protein: CASSPASRGEQYF. CDR3 DNA: TGTGCCAGCAGCCCTGCAAGTCGAGGCGAGCAGTACTTC.

This clonotype was detected many times. The CDR3 DNA is TGCAGTGCTAGTACCTACGGTCTGGAAGAGACCCAGTACTTC. This gives the protein CSASTYGLEETQYF. The chain couples TRBV20-1 to TRBJ2-5; no reliable D call. The ends were cut back, 3 bases at V and 3 bases at J, with 14 bases in the middle. Germline loops: CDR1 DFQATT, CDR2 SNEGSKA (reference sequence). The CDR3 runs 14 residues.